These 21 T cell receptor beta chains were all obtained from the same sample, sequenced in a study of T cells in localized non-small cell lung cancer. Sequenced by immunoSEQ multiplex PCR; TCRdb stores in-frame clones only, minus some. The table has around 2,000 clones, approximately 21% seen once. The input for sequencing was normal lung tissue next to the tumor, taken before any cancer treatment. These receptor sequences come from a woman aged 35 to 70 with stage I lung adenocarcinoma.

The table lists this clone with a few counts. One junction end does not reproduce the germline sequence, and a read error may be involved. The V call is TRBV6-8, the J call TRBJ2-1, with TRBD2 identical over 15 bases. This CDR3 spans 16 amino acids. Germline V gene data show CDR1 as MNHGY and CDR2 as SAAAGT. In nucleotides, the CDR3 is TGTGCCATCAGTCGGACTAGCGGGGGGGAATACAATGAGCAGTTCTTC. This encodes CAISRTSGGEYNEQFF.

This clone was detected only a few times. This rearrangement joins TRBV6-8 to TRBJ2-7, with TRBD1 identical over 7 bases. This CDR3 has 14 amino acids. The J segment lost 11 bases and the V segment lost 6 bases, leaving 16 bases of the junction unmatched. Germline CDR1 and CDR2: MNHGY and SAAAGT. CDR3 sequence reads: CASSLGQVQGKEYF. In DNA form, the CDR3 reads TGTGCCAGCAGCCTCGGACAGGTGCAGGGAAAGGAGTACTTC.

The chain joins TRBV19 to TRBJ1-1; TRBD1 matches at 7 bases. The V and J ends lost 8 bases and 3 bases, in that order; junction bases with no gene match: 9. This CDR3 has 14 amino acids. Germline V lookup: CDR1 LNHDA, CDR2 SQIVND (reference sequence). This CDR3 reads CASSTGRMDTEAFF. In DNA, the CDR3 is TGTGCCAGTTCGACAGGGAGAATGGACACTGAAGCTTTCTTT.

This clone was observed a few times. The chain is built from TRBV6-8 and TRBJ1-5; 7 bases align to TRBD1. V lost 7 bases, J lost 7 bases, and 7 bases stayed unmatched. The germline V gene has CDR1 MNHGY and CDR2 SAAAGT. The CDR3 has 13 residues. For the CDR3, the DNA is TGTGCCAGCACCGACAGGGTTCGGCAGCCCCAGCATTTT. Protein: CASTDRVRQPQHF.

This CDR3 reads CASSLEMSGGTAFF. The CDR3, as DNA: TGTGCCAGCAGCTTAGAGATGAGCGGGGGGACGGCGTTCTTC. V gene TRBV11-3 combines with J gene TRBJ2-1; TRBD2 agrees at 9 bases. Germline V CDR1 and CDR2: SGHNT, YENEEA. This CDR3 region has 14 residues. J lost 15 bases, V lost 0 bases, and 9 bases had no gene match.

This clone showed up just a few times. V and J are TRBV6-8 and TRBJ2-2; D might be TRBD1 or TRBD2, each matching 5 bases. V gave up 8 bases and J gave up 4 bases, with 11 bases separating them. Looked up from germline, CDR1 is MNHGY and CDR2 is SAAAGT. This CDR3 comprises 13 residues. As DNA, the CDR3 is TGTGCCAGCCGTAGGGGAGTCACCGGGGAGCTGTTTTTT. Its translation: CASRRGVTGELFF.

This chain uses TRBV6-8 with TRBJ1-1; perhaps TRBD1 as D (5 bases). CDR1 MNHGY and CDR2 SAAAGT come from the germline V gene. V lost 10 bases and J lost 3, with 15 bases in between. CDR3 length: 13 residues. The CDR3 DNA reads TGTGCCATCTCAAGGGGTCCGTACACTGAAGCTTTCTTT. Protein: CAISRGPYTEAFF.

This clone turned up a few times. This chain links TRBV6-8 with TRBJ1-2, with D unclear. The length of the CDR3 is 13 residues. Germline CDR1 and CDR2: MNHGY and SAAAGT. Deletions cut 3 bases from V and 3 bases from J, with 8 bases between. The CDR3: CASSYVRDYGYTF. The CDR3 DNA sequence: TGTGCCAGCAGTTATGTCCGGGACTATGGCTACACCTTC.

This clone has just a few counts. The chain joins TRBV6-7 to TRBJ2-4, with unresolved D. TRBV6-7 is sorted into the ORF group, with uncertain function. The ends were cut back, 5 bases at V and 1 base at J, with 15 bases in the middle. CDR3 length: 16 residues. CDR3 sequence (DNA): TGTGCCAGCAGTAATCCGGAGCAGGCCGCCAAAAACATTCAGTACTTC. Encoded protein: CASSNPEQAAKNIQYF.

This clone was seen a handful of times. The chain combines TRBV9 with TRBJ2-1; D is perhaps TRBD2 (7 bases). Germline CDR1 and CDR2: SGDLS and YYNGEE. V lost 6 bases and J lost 8, with 12 bases in between. The CDR3 extends over 12 amino acids. CDR3 sequence: CASKPGGHEQFF. The CDR3 DNA reads TGTGCCAGCAAGCCGGGGGGCCATGAGCAGTTCTTC.

J is TRBJ2-1 and V is TRBV29-1; 7 bases agree with TRBD1. Per germline, CDR1 SQVTM and CDR2 ANQGSEA. The CDR3 extends over 14 amino acids. V trimming: 8 bases; J trimming: 1 base; junction bases outside the gene matches: 8. CDR3 sequence reads: CSIPPGQSYNEQFF. The CDR3 nucleotides read TGCAGCATCCCCCCGGGACAGTCCTACAATGAGCAGTTCTTC.

V usage is TRBV11-3 and J usage is TRBJ2-7, with TRBD1 matching 7 bases. The J segment lost 2 bases and the V segment lost 0 bases, leaving 10 bases of the junction unmatched. Germline V gives CDR1 SGHNT, CDR2 YENEEA. The CDR3 sequence is 17 residues long. This chain's CDR3 is CASSLDSGRDRAYEQYF. The CDR3 DNA reads as TGTGCCAGCAGCTTAGATTCAGGTCGGGACAGAGCCTACGAGCAGTACTTC.

The genes are TRBV11-3 and TRBJ2-1, with D tentatively TRBD1 (5 bases). Per germline, CDR1 SGHNT and CDR2 YENEEA. V was trimmed by 3 bases and J by 2 bases, leaving 8 bases between them. CDR3 size: 14 residues. Here the CDR3 reads CASSLEQAYNEQFF. Written as DNA, the CDR3 is TGTGCCAGCAGCTTGGAACAGGCCTACAATGAGCAGTTCTTC.

This clone has more than one count but fewer than ten. This chain uses TRBV9 with TRBJ1-2; 7 nucleotides align to TRBD1. The CDR3 is 15 amino acids. V lost 0 bases and J lost 2; bases outside the gene matches: 4. Germline V gives CDR1 SGDLS, CDR2 YYNGEE. CDR3 DNA: TGTGCCAGCAGCGTAGGGGACAGTCTGAACTATGGCTACACCTTC. Translation gives CASSVGDSLNYGYTF.

The CDR3 DNA reads as TGTGCCAGCTCCGCAACTGCCGCGGGGGGCGTAGAGCAGTTCTTC. Translated, it gives CASSATAAGGVEQFF. The gene calls are TRBV18 and TRBJ2-1; 8 bases fit TRBD2. With V trimmed by 6 bases and J by 10 bases, 14 bases remained unmatched. This CDR3 region has 15 residues. The germline V gene encodes CDR1 KGHSH and CDR2 LQKENI.

This clone was recorded a few times. The chain links TRBV25-1 to TRBJ1-6; D possibly corresponds to TRBD1 (5 bases). The CDR3 has 17 amino acids. Trimming took off 6 bases at V and 0 bases at J, with 15 bases between the two ends. Germline V gene lookup returns CDR1 MGHDK and CDR2 SYGVNS. The CDR3 DNA reads as TGTGCCAGCAGGGGGGGACTGATGAACTCCTATAATTCACCCCTCCACTTT. The encoded protein is CASRGGLMNSYNSPLHF.

The genes are TRBV11-3 and TRBJ2-7; 7 nucleotides line up with TRBD1. CDR1 is SGHNT, CDR2 YENEEA, per germline. J lost 0 bases, V lost 5 bases, and 7 bases had no gene match. This CDR3 is 15 amino acids long. CDR3 nucleotides: TGTGCCAGCAGCCAGGACAGGAGAAGCTCCTACGAGCAGTACTTC. Residues: CASSQDRRSSYEQYF.

By its share, this clone is medium-sized. This chain connects TRBV11-3 to TRBJ1-5; 7 positions agree with TRBD1. Trimming took 5 bases from V and 0 from J; bases not matched to a gene: 7. Germline CDR1 reads SGHNT; CDR2 reads YENEEA. This CDR3 has 16 amino acids. CDR3 residues: CASSRRGQASNQPQHF. As DNA, the CDR3 is TGTGCCAGCAGCCGAAGGGGGCAGGCTAGCAATCAGCCCCAGCATTTT.

This clone came up a few times. The chain has TRBV11-3 and TRBJ2-1, with 8 nucleotides matching TRBD1. The junction had 7 bases not matched to a gene; V was cut back by 5 bases and J by 4 bases. This CDR3 contains 15 residues. Germline CDR1 SGHNT, CDR2 YENEEA. The CDR3 DNA reads TGTGCCAGCAGCGAAGAGGACAGGGCTTACAATGAGCAGTTCTTC. It is translated as CASSEEDRAYNEQFF. Full variable domain (remainder filled in from reference TRBV11-3 and TRBJ2-1): EAGVVQSPRYKIIEKKQPVAFWCNPISGHNTLYWYLQNLGQGPELLIRYENEEAVDDSQLPKDRFSAERLKGVDSTLKIQPAELGDSAVYLCASSEEDRAYNEQFFGPGTRLTVL.

By share of the sample, this clone is medium-sized. This chain connects TRBV9 to TRBJ1-4; TRBD1 is a possible D gene (5 bases). The germline gives CDR1 SGDLS, CDR2 YYNGEE. The CDR3 extends over 13 amino acids. V gave up 4 bases and J gave up 8 bases, with 12 bases separating them. In nucleotides, the CDR3 is TGTGCCAGCAGCAAACAAGGGGAGGAAAAACTGTTTTTT. As protein: CASSKQGEEKLFF. The full variable domain, rest sourced from reference TRBV9 and TRBJ1-4, is DSGVTQTPKHLITATGQRVTLRCSPRSGDLSVYWYQQSLDQGLQFLIQYYNGEERAKGNILERFSAQQFPDLHSELNLSSLELGDSALYFCASSKQGEEKLFFGSGTQLSVL.

This clone was seen more than once but under ten times. The CDR3 reads CASSFNRGSNQPQHF. The CDR3 nucleotides read TGTGCCAGCAGCTTTAATAGGGGTAGCAATCAGCCCCAGCATTTT. V and J are TRBV11-3 and TRBJ1-5, with D perhaps TRBD1 (5 bases). CDR1 and CDR2 from the germline V gene are SGHNT and YENEEA. CDR3 length: 15 amino acids. V shed 3 bases and J shed 0 bases, with 9 bases lying between them.